The T cell receptor beta chain under discussion was sequenced for a study of tumor-infiltrating lymphocytes in localized non-small cell lung cancer. For the study at large: Several tumor histologies, both smoking statuses, and some post-neoadjuvant chemotherapy samples were included.

Sequencing used immunoSEQ multiplex PCR; TCRdb keeps in-frame clones, though not all of them. Counted here are more than 9,000 clones, about three fifths occurring once; the ten biggest clones make up over 8%. The CDR3 consists of 14 residues. Germline CDR1 is SEHNR and CDR2 is FQNEAQ (reference sequence). Regarding this clone: One end of the junction fails to match germline, which may point to a read error.

This receptor was taken from a human donor with non-small cell lung cancer. The chain couples TRBV7-9 to TRBJ2-7; tentative D call: TRBD2 (5 bases). The sequenced sample was lung tumor tissue. CDR3 sequence (DNA): TGTGACAGCAGCTTAGAGGGCAGAGCCTACGAGCAGTACTTC. Translating gives CDSSLEGRAYEQYF.